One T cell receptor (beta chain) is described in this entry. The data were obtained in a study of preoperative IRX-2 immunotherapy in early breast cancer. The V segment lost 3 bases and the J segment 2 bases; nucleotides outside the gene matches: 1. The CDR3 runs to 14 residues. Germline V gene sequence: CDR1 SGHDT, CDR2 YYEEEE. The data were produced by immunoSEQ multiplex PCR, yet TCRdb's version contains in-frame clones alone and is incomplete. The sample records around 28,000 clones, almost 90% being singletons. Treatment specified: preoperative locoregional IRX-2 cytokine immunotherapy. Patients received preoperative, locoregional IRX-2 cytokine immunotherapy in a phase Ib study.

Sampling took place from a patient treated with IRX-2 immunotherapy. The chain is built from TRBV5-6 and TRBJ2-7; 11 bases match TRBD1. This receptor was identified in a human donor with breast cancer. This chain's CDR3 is CASSWGQGAYEQYF. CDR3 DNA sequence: TGTGCCAGCAGCTGGGGACAGGGGGCCTACGAGCAGTACTTC.